Listed below are T cell receptor beta chains from one sample, sequenced in a study of cytomegalovirus exposure and HLA in healthy donors. Data came from immunoSEQ multiplex PCR; TCRdb stores just in-frame clones and leaves some out. The sample has 150,000 or so clones, approximately 75% seen once. What was sequenced was PBMCs. The receptors shown here come from a girl aged 5-17 years in good health and CMV-seronegative. CDR3s include the opening cysteine and the closing phenylalanine or tryptophan. The D gene is left open where the match is weak. The listing skips clone size in some rows; elsewhere it reads once, few, many or a size class.

j_call clone_size v_call d_call cdr3_aa cdr3_nt
TRBJ2-1 . TRBV6-5 . CASSPSVDYNEQFF TGTGCCAGCAGTCCGTCCGTAGATTACAATGAGCAGTTCTTC
TRBJ1-1 . TRBV15 . CATSREGGSPTEAFF TGTGCCACCAGCAGAGAGGGGGGGTCACCCACTGAAGCTTTCTTT
TRBJ2-1 . TRBV19 . CASSTEWSSYNEQFF TGTGCCAGTAGTACAGAGTGGAGCTCCTACAATGAGCAGTTCTTC
TRBJ1-2 . TRBV5-6 . CASSSSDSGTF TGTGCCAGCAGCTCGTCGGACAGCGGTACCTTC
TRBJ1-2 . TRBV19 . CASSAAVSNYGYTF TGTGCCAGTAGTGCCGCGGTTTCTAACTATGGCTACACCTTC
TRBJ1-1 . TRBV27 . CASSAGQIANTEAFF TGTGCCAGCAGTGCAGGACAGATAGCCAACACTGAAGCTTTCTTT
TRBJ2-1 . TRBV5-1 TRBD1 CASSPRPGQKYNEQFF TGCGCCAGCAGCCCCCGCCCGGGACAGAAATACAATGAGCAGTTCTTC
TRBJ1-4 . TRBV5-1 TRBD1 CASSSTGATNEKLFF TGCGCCAGCAGCTCCACAGGGGCAACTAATGAAAAACTGTTTTTT
TRBJ1-1 . TRBV15 . CATSRELGRGNTEAFF TGTGCCACCAGCAGAGAGTTAGGGAGGGGGAACACTGAAGCTTTCTTT
TRBJ2-3 . TRBV9 TRBD1 CASSVATDDRGSTDTQYF TGTGCCAGCAGCGTAGCCACTGATGACAGGGGAAGCACAGATACGCAGTATTTT
TRBJ1-3 few TRBV27 TRBD1 CASSVQGASGNTIYF TGTGCCAGCAGTGTACAGGGGGCGTCTGGAAACACCATATATTTT
TRBJ1-2 . TRBV6-5 TRBD1 CASSRRTGDNYGYTF TGTGCCAGCAGCCGACGGACAGGGGATAACTATGGCTACACCTTC
TRBJ1-2 . TRBV4-1 . CASSQVVDFYGYTF TGCGCCAGCAGCCAAGTGGTAGACTTCTATGGCTACACCTTC
TRBJ1-4 few TRBV7-9 . CASSSGSRATNEKLFF TGTGCCAGCAGCTCCGGGAGTCGGGCAACTAATGAAAAACTGTTTTTT
TRBJ1-1 . TRBV5-1 TRBD1 CASSEGTENTEAFF TGCGCCAGCAGCGAAGGGACAGAGAACACTGAAGCTTTCTTT
TRBJ1-2 . TRBV6-1 TRBD1 CASFEQGVANYGYTF TGTGCCAGCTTTGAACAGGGGGTCGCAAACTATGGCTACACCTTC
TRBJ2-4 . TRBV10-2 TRBD1 CASSRTGQGKNIQYF TGCGCCAGCAGTCGGACAGGGCAAGGCAAAAACATTCAGTACTTC
TRBJ1-6 . TRBV9 TRBD1 CASSPPGQDRSPLHF TGTGCCAGCAGCCCTCCGGGACAGGACCGGTCACCCCTCCACTTT
TRBJ1-1 . TRBV19 . CASRLGVTEAFF TGTGCCAGTAGGCTGGGCGTCACTGAAGCTTTCTTT
TRBJ1-2 few TRBV29-1 . CSVEAGAGGYTF TGCAGCGTTGAGGCGGGGGCGGGGGGCTACACCTTC
TRBJ2-5 once TRBV6-5 TRBD2 CASTSGDETQYF TGTGCCAGCACTAGCGGGGATGAGACCCAGTACTTC
TRBJ2-3 . TRBV14 TRBD2 CASSQERLAGGYFTDTQYF TGTGCCAGCAGCCAAGAGAGACTAGCGGGGGGGTACTTCACAGATACGCAGTATTTT
TRBJ1-4 . TRBV6-1 TRBD1 CASKDRANEKLFF TGTGCCAGCAAGGACAGGGCTAATGAAAAACTGTTTTTT
TRBJ1-5 . TRBV10-1 TRBD1 CASSETGGRYSNQPQHF TGCGCCAGCAGTGAGACAGGGGGTCGGTATAGCAATCAGCCCCAGCATTTT
TRBJ1-1 . TRBV30 . CAWVGGGTEAFF TGTGCCTGGGTGGGGGGGGGCACTGAAGCTTTCTTT
TRBJ2-3 . TRBV6-1 . CASTRGVVTDTQYF TGTGCCAGCACCAGGGGGGTTGTCACAGATACGCAGTATTTT
TRBJ2-7 . TRBV6-6 TRBD1 CASRTGVVEQYF TGTGCCAGCAGGACAGGGGTGGTTGAGCAGTACTTC
TRBJ1-1 . TRBV29-1 . CSGQTGNTEAFF TGCAGCGGGCAGACAGGGAACACTGAAGCTTTCTTT
TRBJ2-3 . TRBV5-1 TRBD2 CASTPGLAGRQDTQYF TGCGCCAGCACACCGGGACTAGCGGGCCGGCAGGATACGCAGTATTTT
TRBJ2-4 . TRBV2 TRBD1 CASRGIRDRGNIQYF TGTGCCAGCAGAGGCATCCGGGACAGGGGGAACATTCAGTACTTC
TRBJ1-1 . TRBV23-1 TRBD1 CASSQTGQGQNTEAFF TGCGCCAGCAGTCAAACGGGACAGGGCCAGAACACTGAAGCTTTCTTT
TRBJ1-3 . TRBV6-6 . CASSAQSFPGNTIYF TGTGCCAGCAGTGCACAGAGTTTCCCAGGAAACACCATATATTTT
TRBJ1-6 few TRBV13 . CASSQGGDSTSSYNSPLHF TGTGCCAGCAGCCAAGGAGGGGACTCAACGAGCTCCTATAATTCACCCCTCCACTTT
TRBJ1-1 . TRBV30 . CAWNPGSNTEAFF TGTGCCTGGAACCCCGGGTCGAACACTGAAGCTTTCTTT
TRBJ2-1 . TRBV20-1 . CSAQNGEQFF TGCAGTGCTCAGAATGGTGAGCAGTTCTTC
TRBJ2-7 . TRBV29-1 TRBD1 CSAHSDRGYEQYF TGCAGCGCCCATTCGGACAGGGGCTACGAGCAGTACTTC
TRBJ1-1 . TRBV19 TRBD1 CASSRGGQASTEAFF TGTGCCAGTAGTAGGGGAGGACAGGCCTCCACTGAAGCTTTCTTT
TRBJ2-2 . TRBV15 . CAASSGAGELFF TGTGCCGCGTCCTCAGGGGCCGGGGAGCTGTTTTTT
TRBJ1-1 . TRBV7-9 . CASSFGNAGDLRAFF TGTGCCAGCAGCTTTGGGAACGCAGGGGACCTCCGAGCTTTCTTT
TRBJ2-7 . TRBV6-1 . CASSEPPSGYEQYF TGTGCCAGCAGTGAACCCCCCAGTGGTTACGAGCAGTACTTC
TRBJ1-3 . TRBV30 . CAWSKDTSGNTIYF TGTGCCTGGAGTAAGGACACCTCTGGAAACACCATATATTTT
TRBJ1-4 . TRBV27 . CASSPRDNNEKLFF TGTGCCAGCAGCCCTCGGGACAATAATGAAAAACTGTTTTTT
TRBJ1-5 . TRBV2 TRBD1 CASSADRDFNQPQHF TGTGCCAGCAGTGCGGACAGGGACTTCAATCAGCCCCAGCATTTT